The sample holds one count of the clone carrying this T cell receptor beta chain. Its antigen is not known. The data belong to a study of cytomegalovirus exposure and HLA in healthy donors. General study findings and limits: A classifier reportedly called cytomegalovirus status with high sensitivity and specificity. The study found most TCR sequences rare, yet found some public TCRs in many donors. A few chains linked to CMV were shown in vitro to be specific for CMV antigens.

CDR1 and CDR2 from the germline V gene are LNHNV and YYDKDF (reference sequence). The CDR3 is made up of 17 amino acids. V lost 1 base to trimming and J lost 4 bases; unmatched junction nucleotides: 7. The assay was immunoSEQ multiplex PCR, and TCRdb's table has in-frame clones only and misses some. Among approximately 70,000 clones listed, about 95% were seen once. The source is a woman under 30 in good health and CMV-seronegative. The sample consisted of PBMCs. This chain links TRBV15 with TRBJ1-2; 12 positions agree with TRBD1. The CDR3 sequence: CATSRGGTGGFGYGYTF. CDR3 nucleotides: TGTGCCACCAGCAGAGGGGGGACAGGGGGCTTTGGCTATGGCTACACCTTC.